The clone carrying this T cell receptor beta chain was observed at least ten times. Antigen specificity is unknown. The cDNA had a unique molecular identifier and a template-switch universal primer site. TCRdb re-analysed the 5' RACE reads in MiXCR, keeping a single row per CDR3 protein. Of about 530,000 distinct CDR3 sequences listed, approximately 20% were seen once; the top ten hold around 0.47%. This sample is part of a study of identical twins. Study-wide results and limits: Less excess twin sharing appeared in beta out-of-frame sequences. Invariant cells of the MAIT and iNKT types might have partly distorted the zero-insertion analyses.

These same records also appear under a second study, on yellow fever vaccine responses in identical twins.

Sequencing was performed on CD4+ T cells sorted from blood. The receptor was isolated from a woman aged 18-29 years in good health.

CDR3 in DNA: TGCAGTGCTAGAGGGCAGGGCGGCCTCTACGAGCAGTACTTC. Translated: CSARGQGGLYEQYF. The chain is built from TRBV20-1 and TRBJ2-7; D possibly corresponds to TRBD1 (5 bases). V dropped 1 base and J dropped 3 bases, with 13 bases sitting between them. The CDR3 covers 14 residues. Per germline, CDR1 DFQATT and CDR2 SNEGSKA (reference sequence).